The 25 T cell receptor beta chains below were found in one sample sequenced in a study of blood T cell repertoires in COVID-19. Clones were read by immunoSEQ multiplex PCR, and TCRdb kept only the in-frame ones, dropping some. The sample holds around 260,000 clones, 86% seen once. The sample taken for sequencing was peripheral blood. These receptors originate from a woman under 40 with active or convalescent COVID-19.

The chain is built from TRBV9 and TRBJ1-1, with D maybe TRBD1 (6 bases). V was shortened by 4 bases and J by 0 bases, with 13 bases between the two germline ends. Germline CDR1 SGDLS, CDR2 YYNGEE. CDR3 length: 15 amino acids. The CDR3 bases are TGTGCCAGCAGCCCTCGGACAGCGATGAACACTGAAGCTTTCTTT. Translated, it gives CASSPRTAMNTEAFF. Full variable domain (remainder filled in from reference TRBV9 and TRBJ1-1): DSGVTQTPKHLITATGQRVTLRCSPRSGDLSVYWYQQSLDQGLQFLIQYYNGEERAKGNILERFSAQQFPDLHSELNLSSLELGDSALYFCASSPRTAMNTEAFFGQGTRLTVV.

The genes are TRBV13 and TRBJ2-1; no definite D call. Germline V gene sequence: CDR1 PRHDT, CDR2 FYEKMQ (reference sequence). The V end was cut by 2 bases, the J end by 0 bases, with 11 bases between. CDR3 size: 16 residues. CDR3 loop: CASSLYIPLSYNEQFF. The CDR3 bases are TGTGCCAGCAGCTTATATATCCCCCTCTCCTACAATGAGCAGTTCTTC.

Remarks on this clone: Different DNA sequences within this sample yield the same CDR3. This sequence joins TRBV5-1 and TRBJ1-4; no firm D call. The length of the CDR3 is 14 residues. Germline V lookup: CDR1 SGHRS, CDR2 YFSETQ. Trimming removed 1 base from V and 0 bases from J, with 4 bases in between. DNA for the CDR3: TGCGCCAGCAGCTTGACTGCAACTAATGAAAAACTGTTTTTT. Translating it yields CASSLTATNEKLFF.

This sequence joins TRBV5-1 and TRBJ2-7; 7 bases align to TRBD1. Trimming cost V 3 bases and J 3 bases; bases outside gene matches: 6. This CDR3 contains 14 residues. Germline values: CDR1 SGHRS, CDR2 YFSETQ. Here the CDR3 DNA reads TGCGCCAGCAGCTCCGGGACAGCTAACTACGAGCAGTACTTC. As protein: CASSSGTANYEQYF. Full variable domain (missing parts from reference TRBV5-1 and TRBJ2-7): KAGVTQTPRYLIKTRGQQVTLSCSPISGHRSVSWYQQTPGQGLQFLFEYFSETQRNKGNFPGRFSGRQFSNSRSEMNVSTLELGDSALYLCASSSGTANYEQYFGPGTRLTVT.

The gene calls are TRBV4-3 and TRBJ2-3; D ambiguous. Looked up from germline, CDR1 is LGHNA and CDR2 is YSLEER. The CDR3 sequence is 15 residues long. Trimming removed 1 base from V and 0 bases from J, with 8 bases in between. In DNA form, the CDR3 reads TGCGCCAGCAGCCAAGGCCGAACTAGCACAGATACGCAGTATTTT. This encodes CASSQGRTSTDTQYF.

This clone has just one count. This chain links TRBV18 with TRBJ2-4, with a tentative D call TRBD1 (5 bases). V lost 1 base and J 0 bases, leaving 7 bases between the germline ends. The CDR3 sequence is 15 residues long. Per germline, CDR1 KGHSH and CDR2 LQKENI. The CDR3 DNA is TGTGCCAGCTCACCACAGGGGATAGCCAAAAACATTCAGTACTTC. It translates to CASSPQGIAKNIQYF.

This chain links TRBV21-1 with TRBJ1-6; TRBD1 is the table's D call and was not checked against the DNA. TRBV21-1 has pseudogene status. The CDR3 runs 18 residues. The CDR3 DNA reads as TGTGCCAGCAGCAAAGATGGAGGGCAGGGGGCTCTTAGGTCACCCCTCCACTTT. Translated, it gives CASSKDGGQGALRSPLHF.

The V gene is TRBV11-2, the J gene TRBJ1-2; 7 nucleotides line up with TRBD1. The ends lost 5 bases at V and 6 bases at J; junction bases unmatched: 12. Germline CDR1 reads SGHAT; CDR2 reads FQNNGV. This CDR3 spans 15 amino acids. In nucleotides, the CDR3 is TGTGCCAGCAGCCCCTTCTCGACAGGGCTGGATGGCTACACCTTC. This gives the protein CASSPFSTGLDGYTF.

The chain links TRBV12-3 or TRBV12-4 to TRBJ1-3; D unclear. The CDR3 covers 13 residues. Trimming removed 11 bases at V and 2 bases at J, with 13 bases between. CDR3 in DNA: TGTGCCTACACACGTCCCCCTGGAAACACCATATATTTT. Amino acids: CAYTRPPGNTIYF.

This clone is a singleton in its sample. V gene TRBV27 combines with J gene TRBJ2-2, with TRBD1 identical over 10 bases. CDR1 and CDR2 from the germline V gene are MNHEY and SMNVEV (reference sequence). The CDR3 is 17 residues long. V dropped 3 bases and J dropped 3; count of bases not matched to a gene: 7. CDR3 loop: CASSLVGQGVYTGELFF. The CDR3 DNA follows: TGTGCCAGCAGTTTGGTCGGACAGGGGGTGTACACCGGGGAGCTGTTTTTT.

V is TRBV30 and J is TRBJ2-3; possibly TRBD1 for D (6 bases). The CDR3 runs 13 residues. Germline V CDR1 and CDR2: GTSNPN, SVGIG (reference sequence). V was shortened by 5 bases and J by 2 bases, with 11 bases between the two germline ends. The CDR3 loop reads CAWVDSYTDTQYF. In nucleotides, the CDR3 is TGTGCCTGGGTGGACAGCTACACAGATACGCAGTATTTT.

The chain uses TRBV11-2 and TRBJ2-7, with D perhaps TRBD2 (6 bases). Per the germline V gene, CDR1 is SGHAT and CDR2 is FQNNGV. V was pared by 1 base and J by 6 bases, with 16 bases between. This CDR3 comprises 15 residues. CDR3 in amino acids: CASSLGPRRGAEQYF. The CDR3 nucleotides read TGTGCCAGCAGCTTAGGCCCTAGGCGGGGCGCCGAGCAGTACTTC.

J is TRBJ2-2 and V is TRBV19; perhaps TRBD1 as D (6 bases). This CDR3 region has 14 residues. V lost 6 bases, J lost 4 bases, and 12 bases lay in between. CDR1 is LNHDA and CDR2 is SQIVND in the germline V gene (reference sequence). CDR3 coding DNA: TGTGCCAGTAGAGAGCAGGGGATCACCGGGGAGCTGTTTTTT. Protein sequence: CASREQGITGELFF.

This rearrangement joins TRBV4-3 to TRBJ1-6; 7 bases fit TRBD1. V lost 7 bases and J lost 9; bases outside the gene matches: 15. Germline-derived CDR1 and CDR2 are LGHNA and YSLEER. The CDR3 loop spans 16 amino acids. CDR3 in DNA: TGCGCCAGCAAAGGAGGAACAGGGGACCCCACTTCACCCCTCCACTTT. This translates into CASKGGTGDPTSPLHF.

The chain carries TRBV10-1 and TRBJ1-1; D is possibly TRBD1 (5 bases). Germline V gives CDR1 WNHNN, CDR2 SYGVQD (reference sequence). This CDR3 spans 16 amino acids. V was cut by 6 bases and J by 4 bases, with 21 bases left in between. The CDR3 bases are TGCGCCAGCAGCGCCACCAGAACTCAAGGGGTCACTGAAGCTTTCTTT. Amino acids: CASSATRTQGVTEAFF.

V and J are TRBV7-6 and TRBJ1-5; D not resolved. The V and J ends lost 1 base and 3 bases respectively, with 10 bases between them. Germline loops: CDR1 SGHVS, CDR2 FNYEAQ. This CDR3 region has 15 residues. Written as DNA, the CDR3 is TGTGCCAGCAGCTTAGAGGAGGGCTTCAATCAGCCCCAGCATTTT. Its protein is CASSLEEGFNQPQHF.

The CDR3 protein is CASSLGQVPRNGYTF. In nucleotides, the CDR3 is TGTGCCAGCAGCTTGGGACAGGTCCCTAGGAATGGCTACACCTTC. The gene calls are TRBV7-2 and TRBJ1-2, with 8 bases aligning to TRBD1. The J segment lost 6 bases and the V segment lost 3 bases, leaving 9 bases of the junction unmatched. Germline V gene data show CDR1 as SGHTA and CDR2 as FQGNSA. The CDR3 is made up of 15 amino acids.

In this sample, this clone turned up once. This chain joins TRBV19 and TRBJ2-3, with 11 bases aligning to TRBD2. Germline CDR1 LNHDA, CDR2 SQIVND (reference sequence). This CDR3 contains 17 residues. V lost 6 bases, J lost 4 bases, and 12 bases stayed unmatched. The CDR3 protein is CASSLRSGGLAADTQYF. CDR3 nucleotide sequence: TGTGCCAGTAGCCTCAGGAGTGGGGGACTAGCGGCAGATACGCAGTATTTT.

The chain links TRBV30 to TRBJ2-7, with a tentative D call TRBD2 (7 bases). CDR1 and CDR2 from the germline V gene are GTSNPN and SVGIG (reference sequence). V was cut by 3 bases and J by 1 base, with 13 bases left in between. The CDR3 has 14 amino acids. The CDR3 DNA reads as TGTGCCTGGAGACCAAGGGGGGGGTCCTACGAGCAGTACTTC. Protein: CAWRPRGGSYEQYF.

The chain uses TRBV30 and TRBJ1-2; TRBD1 might be the D (6 bases). The germline V gene has CDR1 GTSNPN and CDR2 SVGIG (reference sequence). Deletions cut 5 bases from V and 8 bases from J, with 18 bases between. The CDR3 spans 13 residues. CDR3 bases: TGTGCCTGGCGGGACACTCATGGTGGCGGCTACACCTTC. Encoded protein: CAWRDTHGGGYTF. The whole variable domain, filled in from reference TRBV30 and TRBJ1-2, reads SQTIHQWPATLVQPVGSPLSLECTVEGTSNPNLYWYRQAAGRGLQLLFYSVGIGQISSEVPQNLSASRPQDRQFILSSKKLLLSDSGFYLCAWRDTHGGGYTFGSGTRLTVV.

This clone was seen a few times. The V and J genes are TRBV6-2 or TRBV6-3 and TRBJ1-1; 8 bases are a match to TRBD1. Per germline, CDR1 MNHEY and CDR2 SVGEGT. J lost 1 base, V lost 5 bases, and 6 bases had no gene match. The CDR3 length is 15 residues. The CDR3 here is CASSLGQGWNTEAFF. The DNA of the CDR3 is TGTGCCAGCAGTCTAGGACAGGGCTGGAACACTGAAGCTTTCTTT.

This chain links TRBV19 with TRBJ2-5, with D maybe TRBD2 (5 bases). CDR1 and CDR2 from the germline V gene are LNHDA and SQIVND (reference sequence). This CDR3 has 11 amino acids. V was shortened by 5 bases and J by 4 bases, with 5 bases between the two germline ends. CDR3 sequence: CASSEGETQYF. As DNA, the CDR3 is TGTGCCAGTAGTGAGGGAGAGACCCAGTACTTC.

The chain recombines TRBV29-1 with TRBJ1-3; TRBD1 is a possible D gene (5 bases). From germline, CDR1 is SQVTM and CDR2 ANQGSEA. V was shortened by 7 bases and J by 0 bases, with 10 bases between the two germline ends. The CDR3 runs to 13 residues. CDR3 DNA sequence: TGCAGCGCGTACAGGAACTCTGGAAACACCATATATTTT. Translation: CSAYRNSGNTIYF.

The J gene is TRBJ2-1, the V gene TRBV25-1, with D hard to call. Trimming left V 7 bases short and J 2 bases short, with 3 bases between. This CDR3 contains 11 residues. Germline CDR1 reads MGHDK; CDR2 reads SYGVNS. This CDR3 is CASNTYNEQFF. The CDR3 DNA sequence: TGTGCCAGCAATACCTACAATGAGCAGTTCTTC.

This clone showed up just once. The J gene is TRBJ2-1, the V gene TRBV6-2 or TRBV6-3; weak D call: TRBD1 (7 bases). Trimming removed 0 bases from V and 8 bases from J, with 11 bases in between. This CDR3 is 14 amino acids long. Germline CDR1 MNHEY, CDR2 SVGEGT. The CDR3 bases are TGTGCCAGCAGTTACTCGGACAGGAGGGATGAGCAGTTCTTC. Encoded protein: CASSYSDRRDEQFF.